The clone carrying this TCR beta chain was picked up a small number of times. Germline and junction disagree at one end, which may indicate a read error. Germline V CDR1 and CDR2: MNHEY, SMNVEV (reference sequence). The CDR3 is 16 amino acids. These data belong to a study of CD8+ T cells in alopecia areata. cDNA prepared by RNA extraction and subsequent reverse transcription served as the template for sequencing. The protocol was immunoSEQ multiplex PCR, while the TCRdb copy is restricted to in-frame clones and leaves out a portion. The table shows under 350,000 clones, with 58% occurring only once. Sample treatment: oral pan-JAK inhibitor, 5-10 mg twice daily. From alopecia areata patients, lesional scalp punch biopsies and peripheral blood were collected.

This sequence was found in a human donor with alopecia areata. The specimen was CD4+ T cells sorted from blood, collected at week 24, from a patient treated with tofacitinib. The rearrangement uses TRBV27 and TRBJ2-7; the D gene could be TRBD1 or TRBD2 (6 bases each). The chain's CDR3 is CASCLGRGLSSYEQYF. CDR3 DNA sequence: TGTGCCAGCTGTTTAGGTCGGGGGCTAAGCTCCTACGAGCAGTACTTC.